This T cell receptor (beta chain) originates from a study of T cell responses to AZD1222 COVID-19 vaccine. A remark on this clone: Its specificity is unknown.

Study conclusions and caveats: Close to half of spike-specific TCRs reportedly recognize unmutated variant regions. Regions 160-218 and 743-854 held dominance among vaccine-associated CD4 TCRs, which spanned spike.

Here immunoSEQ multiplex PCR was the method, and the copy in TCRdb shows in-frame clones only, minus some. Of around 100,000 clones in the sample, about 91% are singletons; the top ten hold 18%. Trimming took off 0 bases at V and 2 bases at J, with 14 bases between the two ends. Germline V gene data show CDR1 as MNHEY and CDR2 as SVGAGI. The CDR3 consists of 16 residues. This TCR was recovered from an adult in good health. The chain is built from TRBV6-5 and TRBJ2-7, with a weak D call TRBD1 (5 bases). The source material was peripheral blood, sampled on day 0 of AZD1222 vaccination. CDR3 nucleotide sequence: TGTGCCAGCAGTTACTCCAAGGGGAAAGGGACCTACGAGCAGTACTTC. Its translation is CASSYSKGKGTYEQYF.